The sequence of this T cell receptor beta chain was determined in a study of Graves' ophthalmopathy and Graves' hyperthyroidism. From RNA, the CDR3 regions of TCR beta chains were amplified and sequenced. RT-PCR was first run with HTBI primers, then multiplex PCR in a second round. TCRdb recomputed calls from the multiplex PCR reads with MiXCR, one row per CDR3 protein. Of around 400,000 distinct CDR3 sequences in the sample, 15% to 20% were seen once. Moderate-to-severe activity, with CAS ≥3, NOSPECS ≥4 and duration under 3 months, characterized the donors with ophthalmopathy. Per the germline V gene, CDR1 is MNHEY and CDR2 is SVGEGT. Germline trimming cut 6 bases from V and 5 bases from J; bases unmatched to any gene: 8. The CDR3 is 16 amino acids.

The material sequenced was peripheral blood. V gene TRBV6-2 or TRBV6-3 combines with J gene TRBJ2-2, with TRBD2 identical over 11 bases. The origin of this receptor is a woman under 30 with Graves' ophthalmopathy. The CDR3 DNA is TGTGCCAGCAGCACCGGGACTAGCGGAGAAACCGGGGAGCTGTTTTTT. Translated: CASSTGTSGETGELFF.